The table lists the clone carrying this TCR beta chain with a count of one. The data derive from a study of cytomegalovirus exposure and HLA in healthy donors. Germline V gene lookup returns CDR1 SGHRS and CDR2 YFSETQ. Deletions cut 3 bases from V and 3 bases from J, with 16 bases between. The CDR3 spans 15 residues. Vbeta (60) and Jbeta (13) primers were used in the PCR. Profiling relied on immunoSEQ multiplex PCR, and the TCRdb table lists in-frame clones only, not all of them. The sample has 200,000 to 250,000 clones, 77% seen once. The sequenced material came from PBMCs. This receptor was identified in a woman in her fifties or sixties in good health and CMV-seropositive. This sequence joins TRBV5-1 and TRBJ2-7, with D perhaps TRBD1 (6 bases). The CDR3 is CASSSGPDSHYEQYF. The DNA of the CDR3 is TGCGCCAGCAGCTCGGGGCCGGACAGCCACTACGAGCAGTACTTC.